Reported below is one T cell receptor (beta chain). This clone was detected only a few times. No antigen is known for it. There are no base qualities to consult, and no much larger clone falls within one base. The germline ends are 4 bases apart after V is trimmed by 6 bases and J by 2 bases. The CDR3 runs 12 residues from the cysteine to the phenylalanine. Here the CDR3 DNA is all that survives: 36 bases in frame from base 1. CDR1 MNHEY and CDR2 SVGAGI were looked up in the germline V gene. With the immunoSEQ assay, which is a bias-controlled multiplex PCR relying on V- and J-specific primers, TCR beta CDR3 regions were amplified from genomic DNA. In a second PCR step, the CDR3 amplicons were tagged with a proprietary barcode plus Illumina adapter sequences. An Illumina MiSeq instrument was used to sequence the CDR3 libraries. On the study's bioinformatics: Export and quality control were performed with immunoSEQ Analyzer 3.0, and downstream analyses were performed with R Bioconductor and Immunarch. Repertoire metrics were calculated using only productive rearrangements within the normalized downsampled data set. Clonotypes larger than 5 templates in the normalized cohort were defined as pathologically expanded. The Inverse Simpson Index served as the measure of repertoire diversity. CMV-specificity analyses were carried out on the non-normalized data set to capture all clonotypes. The table was pulled from immuneACCESS by TCRdb, which kept in-frame rearrangements only. Such tables lose some clones; where checked, under half of the loss comes from unresolved V genes, and the rest has no known cause. From that table come the V and J calls and clone size; the DNA was used to work out D and trimming. Here the sample has more than 9,000 clones; less than 60% occur a single time. The ten largest account for around 13% of the sample.

The data were taken from a study of T cell clonotyping in hematopoietic cell transplantation (dated by TCRdb to 2020 to 2023). Background for the entire study: In the study, approximately 140 blood samples were gathered from 35 consecutive transplant recipients and their related donors. Patients were recruited between 2015 and January 2017 and followed until September 2020 or death. What the authors observed across the whole study: Only a small fraction of recipient repertoires overlapped donor repertoires, with over 97% appearing de novo at the given depth. After transplant, TCR diversity in recipients dropped, and pathologically expanded clonotypes increased progressively from day 30 to day 180. The sample size was limited, and CD4 and CD8 repertoire contributions could not be separated because cells were not sorted. Donor and pretransplant recipient Inverse Simpson Index values predicted broader posttransplant TCR repertoire diversity.

This sample's time point label indicates: 100 days after allo-HCT. Blood from recipients was drawn roughly 28 days before transplant, then again at days 30, 100 and 180 after transplant. Nuclei Lysis Solution was used to extract genomic DNA from fresh or cryopreserved unfractionated peripheral blood mononuclear cells. The receptor was isolated from a female patient aged 45 to 65 who had an allogeneic stem cell transplant from an unrelated donor, so the T cells may come from the graft donor. Some clones in this sample may be carry-over from other donors' samples. The sample was peripheral blood mononuclear cells, taken 100 days after allogeneic stem cell transplant. The receptor chain draws on TRBV6-5 and TRBJ2-2; the D gene cannot be resolved reliably. The sequenced DNA: TGTGCCAGCAGCCATAACACCGGGGAGCTGTTTTTT. It encodes CASSHNTGELFF.